The 29 T cell receptor beta chains below all came from one sample that was sequenced in a study of blood T cells in healthy people across ages. For the second PCR, which ran for 7 to 11 cycles, a sample-barcoded 5' primer and a J-beta primer mix were used. A single record per CDR3 protein comes from TCRdb applying MiXCR to the 5' RACE reads. The profile shows around 520,000 distinct CDR3 sequences, roughly a quarter of them singletons. These data were also filed under a second study, of T cells of mothers and their children.

The sequenced material came from blood. These receptors originate from a boy between 2 and 10 years old in good health.

The chain uses TRBV5-6 and TRBJ2-1, with 7 bases that match TRBD1. CDR3 size: 15 residues. Looked up from germline, CDR1 is SGHDT and CDR2 is YYEEEE. Trimming at V came to 4 bases and at J to 4 bases, leaving 8 bases not matched to a gene. The CDR3 here is CASSGGQSLYNEQFF. DNA of the CDR3: TGTGCCAGCAGCGGGGGACAGTCTCTTTACAATGAGCAGTTCTTC.

This clonotype was counted only a few times. The chain couples TRBV20-1 to TRBJ1-2, with TRBD1 identical over 7 bases. This CDR3 has 15 amino acids. CDR1 and CDR2 from the germline V gene are DFQATT and SNEGSKA (reference sequence). Unmatched junction bases numbered 7, after V lost 2 bases and J lost 1 base. In nucleotides, the CDR3 is TGCAGTGCTAGACGACAGGGCGTACTTAACTATGGCTACACCTTC. This translates into CSARRQGVLNYGYTF.

This clonotype was counted only a few times. The V gene is TRBV7-8, the J gene TRBJ2-2; TRBD2 matches 9 bases. Germline trimming cut 1 base from V and 3 bases from J; bases unmatched to any gene: 3. In germline, CDR1 is SGHVS, CDR2 FQNEAQ. CDR3 size: 16 residues. CDR3 region: CASSLGSGGYTGELFF. The CDR3 DNA sequence: TGTGCCAGCAGCTTAGGGAGCGGGGGGTACACCGGGGAGCTGTTTTTT.

A few counts support this clonotype. The V gene is TRBV11-2, the J gene TRBJ1-2; 10 nucleotides line up with TRBD1. The CDR3 length is 16 residues. V lost 1 base and J lost 3; bases outside the gene matches: 5. Germline CDR1 is SGHAT and CDR2 is FQNNGV. CDR3 nucleotide sequence: TGTGCCAGCAGCTTAGGTCGGGGACAGGGGCACTATGGCTACACCTTC. Its protein product is CASSLGRGQGHYGYTF. Using reference TRBV11-2 and TRBJ1-2 for the parts outside the CDR3, the full variable domain is EAGVAQSPRYKIIEKRQSVAFWCNPISGHATLYWYQQILGQGPKLLIQFQNNGVVDDSQLPKDRFSAERLKGVDSTLKIQPAKLEDSAVYLCASSLGRGQGHYGYTFGSGTRLTVV.

The table lists this clonotype with a few counts. This sequence joins TRBV7-3 and TRBJ1-1; 8 nucleotides match TRBD1. The CDR3 contains 15 residues. V dropped 5 bases and J dropped 4; count of bases not matched to a gene: 9. Germline CDR1 is SGHTA and CDR2 is FQGTGA. CDR3 region: CASSPAGGSGTEAFF. The CDR3 nucleotides read TGTGCCAGCAGCCCGGCAGGGGGCTCGGGCACTGAAGCTTTCTTT.

In its sample, this clonotype was seen a few times. The J gene is TRBJ2-7, the V gene TRBV5-1; possibly TRBD1 for D (5 bases). This CDR3 contains 14 residues. Germline V gene lookup returns CDR1 SGHRS and CDR2 YFSETQ. V was shortened by 2 bases and J by 3 bases, with 12 bases between the two germline ends. CDR3 nucleotide sequence: TGCGCCAGCAGCTTCGACAGAGGATTCTACGAGCAGTACTTC. Amino acid sequence: CASSFDRGFYEQYF.

V and J are TRBV6-5 and TRBJ2-1; D may be TRBD2 (6 bases). The CDR3 has 15 amino acids. Trimming shortened V by 2 bases and J by 2 bases, and 10 bases separated the two germline ends. Per the germline V gene, CDR1 is MNHEY and CDR2 is SVGAGI. CDR3 DNA: TGTGCCAGCAGTTACGGCGGGAACCCCTACAATGAGCAGTTCTTC. Encoded protein: CASSYGGNPYNEQFF.

This sequence joins TRBV7-2 and TRBJ1-4; 9 positions match TRBD1. The CDR3 is 15 amino acids. Losses at the gene ends were 2 bases for V and 8 bases for J; bases not matched to a gene: 6. Germline CDR1 is SGHTA and CDR2 is FQGNSA. CDR3: CASSLNNRGREKLFF. As DNA, the CDR3 is TGTGCCAGCAGCTTAAACAACAGGGGGCGGGAAAAACTGTTTTTT.

The chain is built from TRBV6-1 and TRBJ2-7; unclear D gene. The CDR3 totals 15 residues. V dropped 4 bases and J dropped 0 bases, with 13 bases sitting between them. Per the germline V gene, CDR1 is MNHNS and CDR2 is SASEGT. CDR3 nucleotides: TGTGCCAGCAGTGCGGATTACTGCAACTCCTACGAGCAGTACTTC. It yields the protein CASSADYCNSYEQYF.

With respect to this clonotype: The junction differs from germline at one of its ends, possibly a read error. The rearrangement uses TRBV2 and TRBJ2-4; 9 bases agree with TRBD1. This CDR3 contains 11 residues. Per germline, CDR1 SNHLY and CDR2 FYNNEI. DNA for the CDR3: TGTGCCAGCAGTGGGGGGACAGGGAGGTTCTTC. Amino acid sequence: CASSGGTGRFF.

This clonotype has only a few counts. V is TRBV20-1 and J is TRBJ1-2, with 8 positions matching TRBD1. Germline-derived CDR1 and CDR2 are DFQATT and SNEGSKA (reference sequence). Germline trimming cut 3 bases from V and 4 bases from J; bases unmatched to any gene: 7. The CDR3 spans 14 residues. The CDR3 sequence is CSASQGAKFYGYTF. The CDR3, as DNA: TGCAGTGCTAGCCAGGGGGCAAAATTCTATGGCTACACCTTC.

This clonotype was seen only a few times. V is TRBV9 and J is TRBJ2-5, with D tentatively TRBD2 (6 bases). Trimming stripped 2 bases from V and 1 base from J, with 12 bases between. The length of the CDR3 is 15 residues. Germline lookup yields CDR1 SGDLS and CDR2 YYNGEE. This chain's CDR3 is CASSVDAGFQETQYF. The CDR3 bases are TGTGCCAGCAGCGTCGACGCGGGGTTCCAAGAGACCCAGTACTTC.

The chain carries TRBV3-1 and TRBJ2-6; 7 nucleotides agree with TRBD1. V was pared by 6 bases and J by 11 bases, with 10 bases of the junction left unmatched. This CDR3 spans 14 amino acids. Germline V gives CDR1 LGHDT, CDR2 YNNKEL (reference sequence). The CDR3 spells CASRLKGALDVLTF. CDR3 sequence (DNA): TGTGCCAGCAGACTAAAGGGGGCCCTAGACGTCCTGACTTTC.

This chain uses TRBV10-3 with TRBJ1-1; TRBD1 aligns across 12 bases. The J segment lost 3 bases and the V segment lost 11 bases, leaving 13 bases of the junction unmatched. This CDR3 spans 16 amino acids. In germline, CDR1 is ENHRY, CDR2 SYGVKD. DNA of the CDR3: TGTGCCCACAAAGCGGGACAGGGGGCCGGGGACACTGAAGCTTTCTTT. Translation: CAHKAGQGAGDTEAFF.

The V gene is TRBV30, the J gene TRBJ2-3, with 7 bases identical to TRBD2. Germline V gene sequence: CDR1 GTSNPN, CDR2 SVGIG (reference sequence). CDR3 length: 14 residues. V lost 3 bases, J lost 6 bases, and 9 bases stayed unmatched. CDR3 DNA sequence: TGTGCCTGGAGAGGACTAGGAAAGGGGGATACGCAGTATTTT. This encodes CAWRGLGKGDTQYF.

In its sample, this clonotype was seen many times. The chain carries TRBV12-3 or TRBV12-4 and TRBJ1-2; D uncertain. The CDR3 has 12 amino acids. V lost 5 bases and J 4 bases, leaving 8 bases between the germline ends. The CDR3 loop reads CASSGGGYGYTF. CDR3 nucleotides: TGTGCCAGCAGTGGCGGCGGCTATGGCTACACCTTC.

This clonotype occurred a few times. The gene calls are TRBV29-1 and TRBJ2-5; D remains ambiguous. With the DNA end fitting TRBJ2-1 better, the J assignment may be wrong. This CDR3 spans 13 amino acids. Germline V gene lookup returns CDR1 SQVTM and CDR2 ANQGSEA. In nucleotides, the CDR3 is TGCAGCGTTGAAGATAGTCCTGGGAATGAGCAGTTCTTC. Protein product: CSVEDSPGNEQFF.

CDR3 sequence reads: CSATGGESTF. In DNA form, the CDR3 reads TGCAGTGCCACGGGGGGCGAGAGCACCTTC. The chain carries TRBV20-1 and TRBJ1-2, with a possible D match to TRBD1 (6 bases). The V end lost 6 bases, the J end lost 13 bases, and 15 bases lay between the germline ends. This CDR3 has 10 residues. CDR1 and CDR2 from the germline V gene are DFQATT and SNEGSKA (reference sequence).

This clonotype has more than one count but fewer than ten. One junction end does not reproduce the germline sequence, and a read error may be involved. V usage is TRBV12-3 or TRBV12-4 and J usage is TRBJ2-1; D remains ambiguous. The better agreement between TRBJ2-7 and the DNA end casts doubt on the J call. CDR3 length: 12 amino acids. CDR3 DNA sequence: TGTGCCAGCAGTCCGAGCTCCTACAAGCAGTACTTC. Translating gives CASSPSSYKQYF.

The V and J genes are TRBV6-1 and TRBJ2-1, with D perhaps TRBD2 (6 bases). V was clipped by 7 bases and J by 0 bases, with 13 bases between them. CDR1 MNHNS and CDR2 SASEGT come from the germline V gene. This CDR3 has 15 residues. The CDR3 bases are TGTGCCAGCAAGTTGTACGGGAGCTCCTACAATGAGCAGTTCTTC. This encodes CASKLYGSSYNEQFF.

The chain recombines TRBV29-1 with TRBJ2-3; D ambiguous. The CDR3 is made up of 13 amino acids. Trimming cost V 7 bases and J 2 bases, with 13 bases left between them. The germline gives CDR1 SQVTM, CDR2 ANQGSEA. This CDR3 reads CSGRAFLTDTQYF. CDR3 DNA sequence: TGCAGCGGTAGGGCTTTCCTCACAGATACGCAGTATTTT.

The rearrangement links TRBV15 to TRBJ2-1; D remains ambiguous. The CDR3 is 12 amino acids. V shed 6 bases and J shed 3 bases, with 6 bases lying between them. Germline V CDR1 and CDR2: LNHNV, YYDKDF (reference sequence). CDR3 bases: TGTGCCACCAGTCCGCACTACAATGAGCAGTTCTTC. It yields the protein CATSPHYNEQFF.

This clonotype was found a few times. In nucleotides, the CDR3 is TGTGCCAGCAGCTTAGCCCTTTTGGGGAGCGGGGGACTAGCCAAAAACATTCAGTACTTC. Amino acid sequence: CASSLALLGSGGLAKNIQYF. The rearrangement joins TRBV7-9 to TRBJ2-4; the match to TRBD2 covers 8 bases. This CDR3 is built from 20 residues. CDR1 and CDR2 from the germline V gene are SEHNR and FQNEAQ (reference sequence). V shed 0 bases and J 0 bases; nucleotides not matched to a gene: 13.

For the CDR3, the DNA is TGTGCCAGCAGTTGGGAGGGAGAGACCCAGTACTTC. Protein product: CASSWEGETQYF. The chain recombines TRBV6-6 with TRBJ2-1; 7 nucleotides align to TRBD2. The J call may be mistaken, given a closer DNA end match to TRBJ2-5. Germline-derived CDR1 and CDR2 are MNHNY and SVGAGI (reference sequence). This CDR3 has 12 amino acids.

The chain employs TRBV7-2 and TRBJ2-2; D is unclear. The V end was cut by 4 bases, the J end by 8 bases, with 11 bases between. The germline V gene encodes CDR1 SGHTA and CDR2 FQGNSA. This CDR3 spans 13 amino acids. The CDR3 nucleotides read TGTGCCAGCAGCTCTCCGGGTCGGGGGGAGCTGTTTTTT. It is translated as CASSSPGRGELFF.

V is TRBV6-5 and J is TRBJ2-1, with 8 bases fitting TRBD2. The V and J ends lost 6 bases and 14 bases, in that order; junction bases with no gene match: 9. CDR3 size: 12 residues. From germline, CDR1 is MNHEY and CDR2 SVGAGI. The CDR3 spells CASRGVLAEKFF. CDR3 coding DNA: TGTGCCAGCAGGGGGGTACTAGCGGAAAAGTTCTTC.

V gene TRBV12-3 or TRBV12-4 combines with J gene TRBJ2-5, with 7 bases matching TRBD1. TRBJ2-1 explains the end of the DNA better; the J call may be wrong. The CDR3 loop spans 14 amino acids. CDR3 nucleotides: TGTGCCAGCAGTTCACAGGGGCCCCGGGATGAGCAGTTCTTC. This sequence encodes CASSSQGPRDEQFF.

The chain joins TRBV7-2 to TRBJ1-4; no definite D call. V shed 6 bases and J shed 4 bases, with 18 bases lying between them. The CDR3 loop spans 16 amino acids. The V gene's germline CDR1 is SGHTA and CDR2 FQGNSA. This CDR3 reads CASSIRAPGGNEKLFF. CDR3 sequence (DNA): TGTGCCAGCAGTATACGGGCCCCCGGTGGTAATGAAAAACTGTTTTTT.

This clonotype showed up just a few times. The chain uses TRBV10-3 and TRBJ1-4, with D unclear. Trimming removed 6 bases from V and 5 bases from J, with 13 bases in between. Germline-derived CDR1 and CDR2 are ENHRY and SYGVKD. The CDR3 is 14 amino acids. CDR3 in amino acids: CAISTNWLNEKLFF. The CDR3 DNA reads as TGTGCCATCAGCACAAACTGGCTGAATGAAAAACTGTTTTTT.